Presented here are 15 T cell receptor beta chains from one specimen sequenced in a study of naive and memory T cell subsets. Study-wide findings and caveats: Especially in CD8 cells, naive repertoires contained a few larger clonotypes, possibly CD45RA-re-expressing memory cells.

Antigens for these TCRs are unknown. Two oligonucleotides, mixed equimolar, formed the beta constant-region primer covering TRBC1 and TRBC2. The ligated cDNA underwent four PCR rounds using SP2 and nested alpha and beta constant-region primers. TCRdb ran MiXCR on the UMI-ligation and nested PCR reads and lists one entry per CDR3 protein. The repertoire holds roughly 92,000 distinct CDR3 sequences, with roughly 10% as singletons. Sequencing used naive CD4+ T cells from blood. The receptors were sampled from a human donor in good health.

This clonotype was seen at least ten times. This rearrangement joins TRBV28 to TRBJ2-3; D is undetermined. The germline gives CDR1 MDHEN, CDR2 SYDVKM. Trimming shortened V by 1 base and J by 0 bases, and 8 bases separated the two germline ends. The CDR3 extends over 15 amino acids. CDR3: CASSLSPGSTDTQYF. CDR3 nucleotide sequence: TGTGCCAGCAGTTTATCCCCTGGGAGCACAGATACGCAGTATTTT.

The table lists this clonotype with a few counts. The chain carries TRBV29-1 and TRBJ2-1; 9 bases line up with TRBD2. The CDR3 is made up of 14 amino acids. V lost 6 bases to trimming and J lost 3 bases; unmatched junction nucleotides: 6. Germline lookup yields CDR1 SQVTM and CDR2 ANQGSEA. The CDR3 DNA is TGCAGCGTCCTCCCTAGCGGGGTCTACAATGAGCAGTTCTTC. Translation gives CSVLPSGVYNEQFF.

This clonotype came up a few times. This chain uses TRBV5-1 with TRBJ2-5; possible D gene TRBD2, 6 bases. The V gene's germline CDR1 is SGHRS and CDR2 YFSETQ. The CDR3 length is 16 residues. Between the trimmed V and J ends, which lost 0 bases and 1 base, there was a span of 13 bases. DNA of the CDR3: TGCGCCAGCAGCTTGGGCCCCCTCGGGGGCCAAGAGACCCAGTACTTC. Translation: CASSLGPLGGQETQYF.

The chain uses TRBV20-1 and TRBJ1-3; D gene unclear. This CDR3 is 15 amino acids long. CDR1 DFQATT and CDR2 SNEGSKA come from the germline V gene (reference sequence). V shed 3 bases and J shed 0 bases, with 12 bases lying between them. CDR3 coding DNA: TGCAGTGCTAGGGGGAAGGTAGCCTCTGGAAACACCATATATTTT. It codes for CSARGKVASGNTIYF.

The rearrangement uses TRBV2 and TRBJ1-5; D is uncertain. Trimming left V 1 base short and J 9 bases short, with 10 bases between. The CDR3 contains 13 residues. Germline V lookup: CDR1 SNHLY, CDR2 FYNNEI. The CDR3 sequence: CASSEGGGRPQHF. DNA of the CDR3: TGTGCCAGCAGTGAAGGCGGTGGGAGGCCCCAGCATTTT.

This rearrangement joins TRBV5-6 to TRBJ2-2; possibly TRBD2 for D (6 bases). The germline CDR1 and CDR2 sequences are SGHDT and YYEEEE. This CDR3 spans 15 amino acids. V shed 2 bases and J shed 4 bases, with 12 bases lying between them. The CDR3 sequence: CASSLAGWTTGELFF. The DNA of the CDR3 is TGTGCCAGCAGCTTAGCGGGTTGGACCACCGGGGAGCTGTTTTTT.

The CDR3 nucleotides read TGTGCCAGCTCAGGAGGGATAGGGGAAGAGCAGTACTTC. As protein: CASSGGIGEEQYF. The chain is built from TRBV18 and TRBJ2-7; D is perhaps TRBD2 (6 bases). The V end was cut by 5 bases, the J end by 7 bases, with 15 bases between. The germline V gene has CDR1 KGHSH and CDR2 LQKENI. CDR3 length: 13 residues.

The rearrangement uses TRBV7-6 and TRBJ2-2; no reliable D call. Germline values: CDR1 SGHVS, CDR2 FNYEAQ. The CDR3 sequence is 13 residues long. V was cut by 5 bases and J by 1 base, with 5 bases left in between. CDR3 loop: CASSPENTGELFF. As DNA, the CDR3 is TGTGCCAGCAGCCCGGAGAACACCGGGGAGCTGTTTTTT.

V and J are TRBV9 and TRBJ2-5, with 9 positions matching TRBD2. Germline V gene sequence: CDR1 SGDLS, CDR2 YYNGEE. The CDR3 sequence is 13 residues long. Trimming cost V 3 bases and J 7 bases; bases outside gene matches: 4. The CDR3 nucleotides are TGTGCCAGCAGCGCTGAAGCGGGGGGGACCCAGTACTTC. Translating gives CASSAEAGGTQYF. Looking up the rest from reference TRBV9 and TRBJ2-5 gives the full variable domain: DSGVTQTPKHLITATGQRVTLRCSPRSGDLSVYWYQQSLDQGLQFLIQYYNGEERAKGNILERFSAQQFPDLHSELNLSSLELGDSALYFCASSAEAGGTQYFGPGTRLLVL.

The sample holds a few counts of this clonotype. The chain uses TRBV6-1 and TRBJ1-6; no clear D gene. The V end lost 6 bases, the J end lost 7 bases, and 16 bases lay between the germline ends. Germline CDR1 reads MNHNS; CDR2 reads SASEGT. The CDR3 length is 15 residues. The CDR3 DNA sequence: TGTGCCAGCAGCATACCCGGTCTCGGAAATTCACCCCTCCACTTT. It encodes CASSIPGLGNSPLHF.

The rearrangement uses TRBV7-2 and TRBJ2-7; the D gene is possibly TRBD2 (6 bases). The length of the CDR3 is 12 residues. Between the trimmed V and J ends, which lost 1 base and 8 bases, there was a span of 9 bases. Germline CDR1 reads SGHTA; CDR2 reads FQGNSA. The CDR3 DNA reads TGTGCCAGCAGCTTAGGTAGCGGCAAGCAGTACTTC. Translated: CASSLGSGKQYF. The full variable domain, completed using reference TRBV7-2 and TRBJ2-7, is GAGVSQSPSNKVTEKGKDVELRCDPISGHTALYWYRQSLGQGLEFLIYFQGNSAPDKSGLPSDRFSAERTGGSVSTLTIQRTQQEDSAVYLCASSLGSGKQYFGPGTRLTVT.

This clonotype has only a few counts. The chain recombines TRBV7-2 with TRBJ2-7; D gene uncertain. There are 15 residues in the CDR3. Germline V gene data show CDR1 as SGHTA and CDR2 as FQGNSA. V was cut by 8 bases and J by 1 base, with 18 bases left in between. The CDR3 coding sequence is TGTGCCAGCTCTCCCTCCCAGGTGCTTTCCTACGAGCAGTACTTC. The encoded protein is CASSPSQVLSYEQYF.

This clonotype appeared a few times. The chain is built from TRBV5-1 and TRBJ1-5; D is ambiguous. The germline V and J ends were trimmed by 0 bases and 0 bases, with 7 bases remaining between them. Germline V gene sequence: CDR1 SGHRS, CDR2 YFSETQ. CDR3 size: 15 residues. The CDR3 nucleotides read TGCGCCAGCAGCTTGGAGGGTTATAGCAATCAGCCCCAGCATTTT. This encodes CASSLEGYSNQPQHF. The full variable domain, its missing parts supplied by reference TRBV5-1 and TRBJ1-5, is KAGVTQTPRYLIKTRGQQVTLSCSPISGHRSVSWYQQTPGQGLQFLFEYFSETQRNKGNFPGRFSGRQFSNSRSEMNVSTLELGDSALYLCASSLEGYSNQPQHFGDGTRLSIL.

The gene calls are TRBV20-1 and TRBJ2-4; D gene ambiguous. The CDR3 is 13 residues long. Between the trimmed V and J ends, which lost 5 bases and 1 base, there was a span of 9 bases. Germline CDR1 reads DFQATT; CDR2 reads SNEGSKA (reference sequence). The DNA of the CDR3 is TGCAGTGCTCAGTCCAGGGCCAAAAACATTCAGTACTTC. It encodes CSAQSRAKNIQYF.

The gene calls are TRBV7-3 and TRBJ2-5; D remains unclear. Germline-derived CDR1 and CDR2 are SGHTA and FQGTGA. The length of the CDR3 is 13 residues. Trimming removed 5 bases at V and 4 bases at J, with 11 bases between. The CDR3 spells CASSPGVLETQYF. For the CDR3, the DNA is TGTGCCAGCAGCCCCGGAGTATTAGAGACCCAGTACTTC.